The next 8 T cell receptor beta chains were all read from a single sample in a study of cytomegalovirus exposure and HLA in healthy donors. The PCR used 60 Vbeta and 13 Jbeta primers. Assay used: immunoSEQ multiplex PCR; TCRdb lists only in-frame clones, some missing. The top ten hold about 4% of the sample, which has some 38,000 clones, 60% to 75% seen once. Specimen: PBMCs. These receptors were collected from a man in his forties in good health and CMV-seronegative.

The chain links TRBV30 to TRBJ1-1; 7 nucleotides agree with TRBD1. This CDR3 contains 17 residues. Per the germline V gene, CDR1 is GTSNPN and CDR2 is SVGIG (reference sequence). V trimming: 0 bases; J trimming: 0 bases; junction bases outside the gene matches: 10. CDR3 sequence: CAWSVQRGRGMNTEAFF. The DNA for the CDR3 is TGTGCCTGGAGTGTACAAAGGGGGCGCGGCATGAACACTGAAGCTTTCTTT.

The chain recombines TRBV7-9 with TRBJ1-1, with 9 bases fitting TRBD1. This CDR3 is 14 amino acids long. CDR1 is SEHNR, CDR2 FQNEAQ, per germline (reference sequence). V lost 5 bases to trimming and J lost 7 bases; unmatched junction nucleotides: 8. The CDR3, as DNA: TGTGCCAGCAGCATATCGGGGGGACAGGGTGAAGCTTTCTTT. Its protein is CASSISGGQGEAFF.

V and J are TRBV6-1 and TRBJ1-5; 7 bases agree with TRBD1. This CDR3 comprises 15 residues. Germline CDR1 reads MNHNS; CDR2 reads SASEGT. V lost 2 bases to trimming and J lost 2 bases; unmatched junction nucleotides: 3. CDR3 coding DNA: TGTGCCAGCAGTGAACTTGACAGGGGCAATCAGCCCCAGCATTTT. This gives the protein CASSELDRGNQPQHF.

This clone was counted only a few times. The CDR3 DNA reads TGTGCCAGCAGCGTCGGCCTTACCGGAGGGCAGTACTTC. Amino acid sequence: CASSVGLTGGQYF. This chain connects TRBV28 to TRBJ2-7; maybe TRBD2 (5 bases). This CDR3 has 13 residues. Germline CDR1 MDHEN, CDR2 SYDVKM. Trimming stripped 6 bases from V and 9 bases from J, with 18 bases between.

This clone was observed once. The chain combines TRBV5-4 with TRBJ2-7; possibly TRBD2 for D (6 bases). The V gene's germline CDR1 is SGHNT and CDR2 YYREEE (reference sequence). V was shortened by 6 bases and J by 5 bases, with 21 bases between the two germline ends. The CDR3 contains 15 residues. The CDR3 DNA is TGTGCCAGCATGTTTGCCCCGGGACTGAGCAACGAGCAGTACTTC. Translated, it gives CASMFAPGLSNEQYF. Based on the CDR3 plus reference TRBV5-4 and TRBJ2-7, the full variable domain is ETGVTQSPTHLIKTRGQQVTLRCSSQSGHNTVSWYQQALGQGPQFIFQYYREEENGRGNFPPRFSGLQFPNYSSELNVNALELDDSALYLCASMFAPGLSNEQYFGPGTRLTVT.

CDR3 protein: CASSQERDTEAFF. DNA for the CDR3: TGTGCCAGCAGCCAAGAACGCGACACTGAAGCTTTCTTT. The V gene is TRBV11-3, the J gene TRBJ1-1, with unresolved D. The CDR3 has 13 residues. Germline V gives CDR1 SGHNT, CDR2 YENEEA. The ends were cut back, 5 bases at V and 3 bases at J, with 10 bases in the middle. The full variable domain, completed using reference TRBV11-3 and TRBJ1-1, is EAGVVQSPRYKIIEKKQPVAFWCNPISGHNTLYWYLQNLGQGPELLIRYENEEAVDDSQLPKDRFSAERLKGVDSTLKIQPAELGDSAVYLCASSQERDTEAFFGQGTRLTVV.

This clone was picked up one time. The gene calls are TRBV14 and TRBJ1-2; D may be TRBD1 (5 bases). CDR1 SGHDN and CDR2 FVKESK come from the germline V gene. The V end was cut by 2 bases, the J end by 3 bases, with 13 bases between. The CDR3 is 15 residues long. CDR3: CASSQILQDDYGYTF. The CDR3 DNA sequence: TGTGCCAGCAGCCAAATCTTACAGGACGACTATGGCTACACCTTC.

This clone was picked up a small number of times. The chain recombines TRBV27 with TRBJ1-2, with a weak D call TRBD1 (5 bases). This CDR3 spans 12 amino acids. From germline, CDR1 is MNHEY and CDR2 SMNVEV (reference sequence). V was cut by 8 bases and J by 4 bases, with 11 bases left in between. The CDR3 sequence: CASAAGGYGYTF. Here the CDR3 DNA reads TGTGCCAGCGCGGCGGGGGGCTATGGCTACACCTTC.